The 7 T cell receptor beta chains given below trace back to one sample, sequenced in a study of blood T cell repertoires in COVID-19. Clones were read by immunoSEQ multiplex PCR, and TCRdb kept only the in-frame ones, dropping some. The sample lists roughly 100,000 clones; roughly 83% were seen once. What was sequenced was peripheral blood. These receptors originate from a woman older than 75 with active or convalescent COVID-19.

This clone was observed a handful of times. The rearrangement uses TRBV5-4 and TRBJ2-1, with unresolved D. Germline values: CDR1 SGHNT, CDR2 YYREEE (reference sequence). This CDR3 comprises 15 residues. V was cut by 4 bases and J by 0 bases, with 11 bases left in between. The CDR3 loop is CASSPSPTSYNEQFF. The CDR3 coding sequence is TGTGCCAGCAGCCCCTCACCTACCTCCTACAATGAGCAGTTCTTC.

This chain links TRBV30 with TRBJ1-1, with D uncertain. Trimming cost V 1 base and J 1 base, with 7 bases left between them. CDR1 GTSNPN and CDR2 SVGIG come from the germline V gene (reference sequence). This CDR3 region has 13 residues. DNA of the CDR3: TGTGCCTGGAGTGGAGTTCGGAACACTGAAGCTTTCTTT. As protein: CAWSGVRNTEAFF.

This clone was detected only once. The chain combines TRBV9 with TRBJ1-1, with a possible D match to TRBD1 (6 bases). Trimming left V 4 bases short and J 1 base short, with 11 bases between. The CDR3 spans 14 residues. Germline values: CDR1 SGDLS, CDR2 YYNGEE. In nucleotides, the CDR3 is TGTGCCAGCAGCAAAAGACAGGCGAACACTGAAGCTTTCTTT. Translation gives CASSKRQANTEAFF. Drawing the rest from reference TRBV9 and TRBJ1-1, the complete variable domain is DSGVTQTPKHLITATGQRVTLRCSPRSGDLSVYWYQQSLDQGLQFLIQYYNGEERAKGNILERFSAQQFPDLHSELNLSSLELGDSALYFCASSKRQANTEAFFGQGTRLTVV.

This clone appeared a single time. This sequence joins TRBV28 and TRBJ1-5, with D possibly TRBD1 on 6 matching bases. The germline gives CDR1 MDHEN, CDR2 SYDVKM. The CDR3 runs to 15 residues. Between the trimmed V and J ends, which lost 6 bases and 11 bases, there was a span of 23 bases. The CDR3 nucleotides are TGTGCCAGCAGCCAAAGGGGCCAGGGGAAGAAAGCCCAGCATTTT. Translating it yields CASSQRGQGKKAQHF.

CDR3 in amino acids: CASSQDLGGHRYNSPLHF. The CDR3, as DNA: TGTGCCAGCAGCCAAGACCTAGGGGGACATCGTTATAATTCACCCCTCCACTTT. This sequence joins TRBV3-1 (or the pseudogene TRBV3-2) and TRBJ1-6; D possibly corresponds to TRBD1 (6 bases). V was pared by 0 bases and J by 4 bases, with 16 bases between. Germline CDR1 is LGHDT and CDR2 is YNNKEL (reference sequence). The CDR3 consists of 18 residues.

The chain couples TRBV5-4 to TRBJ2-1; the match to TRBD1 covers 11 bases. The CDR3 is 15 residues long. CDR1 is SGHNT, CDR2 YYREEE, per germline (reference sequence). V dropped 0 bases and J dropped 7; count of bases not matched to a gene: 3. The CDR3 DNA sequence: TGTGCCAGCAGCTTGGCCGGACAGGGGGCAAATGAGCAGTTCTTC. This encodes CASSLAGQGANEQFF. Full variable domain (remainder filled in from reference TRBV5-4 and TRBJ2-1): ETGVTQSPTHLIKTRGQQVTLRCSSQSGHNTVSWYQQALGQGPQFIFQYYREEENGRGNFPPRFSGLQFPNYSSELNVNALELDDSALYLCASSLAGQGANEQFFGPGTRLTVL.

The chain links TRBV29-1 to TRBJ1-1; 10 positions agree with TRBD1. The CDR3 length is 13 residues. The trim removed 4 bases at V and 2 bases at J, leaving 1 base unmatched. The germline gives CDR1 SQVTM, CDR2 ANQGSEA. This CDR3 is CSVATGGNTEAFF. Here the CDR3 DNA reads TGCAGCGTTGCGACAGGGGGCAACACTGAAGCTTTCTTT.